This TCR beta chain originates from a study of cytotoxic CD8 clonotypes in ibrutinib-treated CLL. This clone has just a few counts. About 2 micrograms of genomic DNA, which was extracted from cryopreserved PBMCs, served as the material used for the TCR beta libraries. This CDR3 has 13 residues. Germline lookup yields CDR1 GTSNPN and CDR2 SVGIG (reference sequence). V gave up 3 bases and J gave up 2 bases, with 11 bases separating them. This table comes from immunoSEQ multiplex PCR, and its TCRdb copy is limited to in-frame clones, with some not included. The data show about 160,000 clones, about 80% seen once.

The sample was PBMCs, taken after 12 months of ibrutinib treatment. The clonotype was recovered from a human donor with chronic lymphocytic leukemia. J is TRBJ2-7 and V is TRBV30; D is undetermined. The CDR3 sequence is CAWRSNRPYEQYF. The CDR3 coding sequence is TGTGCCTGGAGGTCGAACCGACCCTACGAGCAGTACTTC.